A single sample is the source of the 26 T cell receptor beta chains below, sequenced in a study of graft-versus-host responses after intestinal transplantation. These TCRs are of unknown antigen specificity. TCRdb's table, derived via immunoSEQ multiplex PCR, lists solely in-frame clones and lacks some. Of more than 100,000 clones listed, 80% to 95% are singletons. Source: unstimulated CD8+ T cells sorted from spleen or lymph node cells, taken before intestinal transplant. The receptors were sampled from a human donor who received an intestinal transplant.

This chain connects TRBV5-4 to TRBJ2-2; 10 bases map to TRBD2. CDR3 length: 18 amino acids. Germline V gene data show CDR1 as SGHNT and CDR2 as YYREEE (reference sequence). J lost 5 bases, V lost 4 bases, and 14 bases had no gene match. DNA of the CDR3: TGTGCCAGCAGCCCGGACCCGTTCCAACTAGCGGGGACCGGGGAGCTGTTTTTT. Translated, it gives CASSPDPFQLAGTGELFF.

The chain combines TRBV6-6 with TRBJ2-7; D is perhaps TRBD1 or TRBD2 (5 bases each). The CDR3 sequence is 13 residues long. V was trimmed by 5 bases and J by 3 bases, leaving 11 bases between them. CDR1 and CDR2 (germline): MNHNY, SVGAGI (reference sequence). The CDR3 is CASSPLGDYEQYF. CDR3 DNA: TGTGCCAGCAGTCCCTTGGGGGACTACGAGCAGTACTTC.

This clone was observed once. The J gene is TRBJ2-1, the V gene TRBV2; TRBD1 might be the D (6 bases). Germline V gives CDR1 SNHLY, CDR2 FYNNEI. This CDR3 is built from 15 residues. With 5 bases removed from V and 4 bases from J, the gap between germline ends came to 15 bases. The CDR3 is CASSTQGIVYNEQFF. CDR3 in DNA: TGTGCCAGCAGTACGCAGGGGATTGTATACAATGAGCAGTTCTTC.

The rearrangement uses TRBV5-1 and TRBJ2-7, with 7 bases that match TRBD1. After removal of 2 bases from V and 5 bases from J, the junction contained 7 bases not matched to a gene. The germline CDR1 and CDR2 sequences are SGHRS and YFSETQ. The length of the CDR3 is 14 residues. The CDR3 sequence: CASSFTTGSDEQYF. The DNA of the CDR3 is TGCGCCAGCAGCTTCACGACAGGGTCTGACGAGCAGTACTTC. The full variable domain, its missing parts supplied by reference TRBV5-1 and TRBJ2-7, is KAGVTQTPRYLIKTRGQQVTLSCSPISGHRSVSWYQQTPGQGLQFLFEYFSETQRNKGNFPGRFSGRQFSNSRSEMNVSTLELGDSALYLCASSFTTGSDEQYFGPGTRLTVT.

The chain combines TRBV7-9 with TRBJ1-2; D gene uncertain. This CDR3 region has 13 residues. Trimming took 5 bases from V and 3 from J, leaving 10 bases between them. Germline lookup yields CDR1 SEHNR and CDR2 FQNEAQ (reference sequence). CDR3 in amino acids: CASSPILDYGYTF. The CDR3 DNA follows: TGTGCCAGCAGCCCGATCCTTGACTATGGCTACACCTTC.

The V gene is TRBV27, the J gene TRBJ2-7; D is unresolved. V lost 2 bases and J 5 bases, leaving 10 bases between the germline ends. This CDR3 is 13 amino acids long. Germline-derived CDR1 and CDR2 are MNHEY and SMNVEV (reference sequence). CDR3 DNA sequence: TGTGCCAGCAGTTTAGGATTTAGGCACGAGCAGTACTTC. It specifies CASSLGFRHEQYF.

This chain connects TRBV6-4 to TRBJ2-1; 11 nucleotides agree with TRBD2. Germline CDR1 is MRHNA and CDR2 is SNTAGT. The CDR3 has 16 amino acids. V lost 6 bases and J lost 2; bases outside the gene matches: 6. CDR3 residues: CASSEIAGGPYNEQFF. In DNA, the CDR3 is TGTGCCAGCAGCGAGATAGCGGGGGGGCCCTACAATGAGCAGTTCTTC.

Notes on this clone: An end of the junction differs from the germline gene, which may be a read error. This chain links TRBV6-6 with TRBJ1-1; D not resolved. CDR1 and CDR2 (germline): MNHNY, SVGAGI (reference sequence). This CDR3 is 12 amino acids long. This CDR3 reads CASSPLDGAVDF. CDR3 DNA: TGTGCCAGCAGTCCGCTGGACGGAGCCGTTGACTTT.

The chain recombines TRBV5-6 with TRBJ1-2; 12 bases fit TRBD1. CDR3 size: 14 residues. Germline CDR1 and CDR2: SGHDT and YYEEEE. After removal of 4 bases from V and 8 bases from J, the junction contained 6 bases not matched to a gene. The CDR3 region is CASSVGQGAEGYTF. CDR3 coding DNA: TGTGCCAGCAGCGTGGGACAGGGGGCAGAGGGCTACACCTTC. Full variable domain (outside the CDR3, taken from reference TRBV5-6 and TRBJ1-2): DAGVTQSPTHLIKTRGQQVTLRCSPKSGHDTVSWYQQALGQGPQFIFQYYEEEERQRGNFPDRFSGHQFPNYSSELNVNALLLGDSALYLCASSVGQGAEGYTFGSGTRLTVV.

The genes are TRBV27 and TRBJ2-7, with TRBD1 identical over 8 bases. V shed 6 bases and J 6 bases; nucleotides not matched to a gene: 7. The CDR3 spans 13 residues. Germline values: CDR1 MNHEY, CDR2 SMNVEV (reference sequence). CDR3 sequence: CASSAAGTGEQYF. As DNA, the CDR3 is TGTGCCAGCAGCGCCGCCGGGACAGGCGAGCAGTACTTC.

This sequence joins TRBV19 and TRBJ1-2; D is perhaps TRBD1 (5 bases). The germline CDR1 and CDR2 sequences are LNHDA and SQIVND (reference sequence). The CDR3 consists of 11 residues. The CDR3, as DNA: TGTGTGGGACGGGTCGGCGGGGGCTACACCTTC. This translates into CVGRVGGGYTF.

The V call is TRBV4-1, the J call TRBJ2-7, with 8 bases lining up with TRBD1. In germline, CDR1 is MGHRA, CDR2 YSYEKL. The length of the CDR3 is 14 residues. V dropped 4 bases and J dropped 3; count of bases not matched to a gene: 5. The CDR3 is CASSPQGVYYEQYF. DNA of the CDR3: TGCGCCAGCAGCCCACAGGGGGTCTACTACGAGCAGTACTTC.

About this clone itself: At the DNA level, this CDR3 is encoded by other sequences in the same sample as well. The chain uses TRBV7-9 and TRBJ2-7; D is perhaps TRBD2 (5 bases). The CDR3 consists of 15 residues. Germline lookup yields CDR1 SEHNR and CDR2 FQNEAQ (reference sequence). V was shortened by 3 bases and J by 2 bases, with 14 bases between the two germline ends. The CDR3 DNA reads TGTGCCAGCAGCTTCGATCCTCTCGGGACCTACGAGCAGTACTTC. Encoded protein: CASSFDPLGTYEQYF.

The chain has TRBV5-6 and TRBJ2-1; the match to TRBD2 covers 11 bases. Trimming removed 4 bases from V and 8 bases from J; junction bases left unmatched: 8. Germline V gives CDR1 SGHDT, CDR2 YYEEEE. The CDR3 runs to 15 residues. This CDR3 is CASSELAGVGDEQFF. The CDR3, as DNA: TGTGCCAGCAGCGAACTAGCGGGGGTTGGGGATGAGCAGTTCTTC.

The chain has TRBV7-9 and TRBJ1-3; no reliable D call. CDR1 is SEHNR and CDR2 is FQNEAQ in the germline V gene (reference sequence). V lost 6 bases, J lost 0 bases, and 3 bases lay in between. CDR3 length equals 12 residues. The CDR3 region has the DNA TGTGCCAGCAGAAACTCTGGAAACACCATATATTTT. Translated: CASRNSGNTIYF.

The chain joins TRBV30 to TRBJ2-7, with TRBD1 as a possible D gene (6 bases). Germline assignment: CDR1 GTSNPN and CDR2 SVGIG (reference sequence). CDR3 size: 11 residues. V lost 5 bases and J lost 6, with 11 bases in between. This CDR3 reads CAWGQSSEQYF. The CDR3 DNA reads as TGTGCCTGGGGACAGTCTAGCGAGCAGTACTTC.

CDR3 in DNA: TGTGCCAGCAGCTTAGCGATCCGGAGTGAAAAACTGTTTTTT. Amino acids: CASSLAIRSEKLFF. The chain is built from TRBV7-9 and TRBJ1-4, with D hard to call. Trimming removed 0 bases at V and 7 bases at J, with 9 bases between. Germline V lookup: CDR1 SEHNR, CDR2 FQNEAQ (reference sequence). This CDR3 comprises 14 residues.

V gene TRBV4-1 combines with J gene TRBJ1-1, with D maybe TRBD1 (6 bases). The V end lost 4 bases, the J end lost 5 bases, and 17 bases lay between the germline ends. CDR3 length: 15 residues. Germline values: CDR1 MGHRA, CDR2 YSYEKL. The CDR3 DNA follows: TGCGCCAGCAGCCCTAGTGCGGGGGCGAGGACTGAAGCTTTCTTT. Its protein product is CASSPSAGARTEAFF.

This chain links TRBV7-6 with TRBJ2-5; 8 nucleotides agree with TRBD2. The J segment lost 4 bases and the V segment lost 0 bases, leaving 10 bases of the junction unmatched. CDR3 length equals 17 residues. Germline loops: CDR1 SGHVS, CDR2 FNYEAQ. The CDR3 region has the DNA TGTGCCAGCAGCTTAGCCTGGCGGGGGGTACTGGGAGAGACCCAGTACTTC. This translates into CASSLAWRGVLGETQYF.

CDR3 amino acids: CASSLAHRTGANEQFF. For the CDR3, the DNA is TGTGCCAGCAGCTTAGCCCATCGCACAGGGGCCAATGAGCAGTTCTTC. The chain uses TRBV13 and TRBJ2-1; 7 positions match TRBD1. Unmatched junction bases numbered 9, after V lost 1 base and J lost 6 bases. Per germline, CDR1 PRHDT and CDR2 FYEKMQ (reference sequence). The CDR3 is made up of 16 amino acids.

This clone is a singleton in its sample. The chain uses TRBV13 and TRBJ2-7; D remains unclear. The germline CDR1 and CDR2 sequences are PRHDT and FYEKMQ (reference sequence). The CDR3 covers 14 residues. The ends were cut back, 5 bases at V and 2 bases at J, with 13 bases in the middle. The CDR3 region has the DNA TGTGCCAGCAGCCGGACGGTCTACCCCTACGAGCAGTACTTC. It yields the protein CASSRTVYPYEQYF.

The chain joins TRBV10-1 to TRBJ2-5; 11 bases fit TRBD2. Germline CDR1 and CDR2: WNHNN and SYGVQD (reference sequence). The CDR3 contains 15 residues. The junction had 3 bases not matched to a gene; V was cut back by 4 bases and J by 2 bases. The CDR3 spells CASSAGTSGQETQYF. The DNA for the CDR3 is TGCGCCAGCAGTGCCGGGACTAGCGGACAAGAGACCCAGTACTTC.

The chain links TRBV7-2 to TRBJ2-1, with TRBD2 matching 9 bases. Germline assignment: CDR1 SGHTA and CDR2 FQGNSA. This CDR3 spans 16 amino acids. Trimming at V came to 1 base and at J to 7 bases, leaving 8 bases not matched to a gene. The CDR3 here is CASSLGIAGAGNEQFF. In nucleotides, the CDR3 is TGTGCCAGCAGCTTAGGGATAGCGGGGGCCGGGAATGAGCAGTTCTTC.

This clone has only a few counts. The V and J genes are TRBV2 and TRBJ2-2; the match to TRBD1 covers 8 bases. V lost 7 bases, J lost 6 bases, and 19 bases stayed unmatched. The CDR3 loop spans 18 amino acids. CDR1 and CDR2 (germline): SNHLY, FYNNEI. This CDR3 reads CASKTTGETGVVAGELFF. CDR3 sequence (DNA): TGTGCCAGCAAGACCACGGGGGAGACAGGGGTTGTCGCCGGGGAGCTGTTTTTT.

The V call is TRBV9, the J call TRBJ1-6; D call uncertain. The germline V gene encodes CDR1 SGDLS and CDR2 YYNGEE. CDR3 length equals 13 residues. V dropped 0 bases and J dropped 10 bases, with 8 bases sitting between them. The CDR3 here is CASSVGSNSPLHF. CDR3 sequence (DNA): TGTGCCAGCAGCGTAGGATCGAACTCACCCCTCCACTTT.

The chain has TRBV4-1 and TRBJ2-7; 8 bases agree with TRBD1. Trimming took 4 bases from V and 5 from J; bases not matched to a gene: 13. Germline lookup yields CDR1 MGHRA and CDR2 YSYEKL. The CDR3 contains 16 residues. CDR3 DNA: TGCGCCAGCAGCCTACTTACCAGGGGGCTGGAGAACGAGCAGTACTTC. Translated: CASSLLTRGLENEQYF.